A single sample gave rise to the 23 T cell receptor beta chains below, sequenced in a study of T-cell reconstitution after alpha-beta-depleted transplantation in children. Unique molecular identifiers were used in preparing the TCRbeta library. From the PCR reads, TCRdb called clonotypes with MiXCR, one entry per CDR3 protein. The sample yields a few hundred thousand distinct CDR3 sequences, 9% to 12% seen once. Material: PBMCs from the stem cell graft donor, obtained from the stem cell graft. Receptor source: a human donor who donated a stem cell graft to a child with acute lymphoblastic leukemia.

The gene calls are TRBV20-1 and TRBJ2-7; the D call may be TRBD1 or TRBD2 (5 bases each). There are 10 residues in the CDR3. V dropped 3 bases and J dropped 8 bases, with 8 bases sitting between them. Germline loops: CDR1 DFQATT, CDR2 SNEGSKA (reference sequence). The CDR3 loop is CSASGTKQYF. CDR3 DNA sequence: TGCAGTGCTAGCGGGACGAAGCAGTACTTC.

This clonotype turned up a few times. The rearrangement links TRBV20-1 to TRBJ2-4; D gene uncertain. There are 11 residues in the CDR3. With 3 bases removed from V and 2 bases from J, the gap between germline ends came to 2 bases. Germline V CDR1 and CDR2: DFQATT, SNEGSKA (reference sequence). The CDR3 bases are TGCAGTGCTAGTTCCAAAAACATTCAGTACTTC. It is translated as CSASSKNIQYF.

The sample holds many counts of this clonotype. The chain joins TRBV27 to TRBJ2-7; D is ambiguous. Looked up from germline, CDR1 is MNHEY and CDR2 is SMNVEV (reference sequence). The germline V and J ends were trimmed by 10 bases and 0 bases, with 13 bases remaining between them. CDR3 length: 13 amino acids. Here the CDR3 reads CATCGQDSYEQYF. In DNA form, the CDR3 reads TGTGCCACATGTGGGCAGGACTCCTACGAGCAGTACTTC.

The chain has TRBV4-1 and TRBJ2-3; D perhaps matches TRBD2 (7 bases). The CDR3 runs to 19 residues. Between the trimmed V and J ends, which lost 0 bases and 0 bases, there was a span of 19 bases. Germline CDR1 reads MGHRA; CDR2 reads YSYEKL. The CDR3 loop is CASSQDGVLRGASTDTQYF. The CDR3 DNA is TGCGCCAGCAGCCAAGATGGGGTGTTACGGGGGGCGAGCACAGATACGCAGTATTTT.

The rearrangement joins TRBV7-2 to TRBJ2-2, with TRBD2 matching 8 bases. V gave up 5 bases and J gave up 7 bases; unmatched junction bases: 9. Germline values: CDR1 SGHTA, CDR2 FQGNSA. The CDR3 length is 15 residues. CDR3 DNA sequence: TGTGCCAGCAGCCTCGGACTAGCTGTGCACGGGGAGCTGTTTTTT. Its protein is CASSLGLAVHGELFF.

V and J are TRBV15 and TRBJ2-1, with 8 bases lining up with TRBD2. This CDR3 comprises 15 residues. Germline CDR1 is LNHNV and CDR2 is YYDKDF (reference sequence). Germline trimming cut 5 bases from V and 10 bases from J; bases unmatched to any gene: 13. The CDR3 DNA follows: TGTGCCACCAGCCTCGAGGGTAGCGGGATTTCCGAGCAGTTCTTC. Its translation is CATSLEGSGISEQFF.

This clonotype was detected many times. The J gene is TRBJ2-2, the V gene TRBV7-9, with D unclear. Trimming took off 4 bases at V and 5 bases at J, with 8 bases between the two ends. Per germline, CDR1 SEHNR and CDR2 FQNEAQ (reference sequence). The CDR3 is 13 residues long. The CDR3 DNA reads TGTGCCAGCAGCTACCGGGTGACCGGGGAGCTGTTTTTT. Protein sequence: CASSYRVTGELFF.

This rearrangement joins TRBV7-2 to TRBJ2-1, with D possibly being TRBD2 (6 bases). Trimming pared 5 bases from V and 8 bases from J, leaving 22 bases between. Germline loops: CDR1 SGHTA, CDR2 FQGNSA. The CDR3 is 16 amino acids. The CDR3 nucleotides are TGTGCCAGCAGCCCATTATGGGGCGGGGTAATGGATGAGCAGTTCTTC. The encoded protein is CASSPLWGGVMDEQFF.

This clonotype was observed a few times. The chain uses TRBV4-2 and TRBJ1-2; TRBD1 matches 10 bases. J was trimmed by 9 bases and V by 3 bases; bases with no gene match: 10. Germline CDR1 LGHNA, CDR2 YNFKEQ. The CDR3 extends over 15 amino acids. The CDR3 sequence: CASSHAWRDRGSYTF. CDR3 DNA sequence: TGTGCCAGCAGCCATGCGTGGAGGGACAGGGGCAGCTACACCTTC.

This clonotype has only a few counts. CDR3 amino acids: CASSFPRPNTEAFF. The DNA of the CDR3 is TGTGCCAGCAGCTTTCCCCGCCCGAACACTGAAGCTTTCTTT. The rearrangement uses TRBV7-9 and TRBJ1-1; D is ambiguous. Germline V lookup: CDR1 SEHNR, CDR2 FQNEAQ (reference sequence). V was cut by 3 bases and J by 1 base, with 9 bases left in between. There are 14 residues in the CDR3. Together with reference TRBV7-9 and TRBJ1-1, the CDR3 gives the full variable domain: DTGVSQNPRHKITKRGQNVTFRCDPISEHNRLYWYRQTLGQGPEFLTYFQNEAQLEKSRLLSDRFSAERPKGSFSTLEIQRTEQGDSAMYLCASSFPRPNTEAFFGQGTRLTVV.

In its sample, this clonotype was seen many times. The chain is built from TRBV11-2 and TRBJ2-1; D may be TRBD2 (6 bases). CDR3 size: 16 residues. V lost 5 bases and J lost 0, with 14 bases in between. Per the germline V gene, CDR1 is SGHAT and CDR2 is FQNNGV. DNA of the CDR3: TGTGCCAGCAGCCCGATTAGCGGAAGCTCCTACAATGAGCAGTTCTTC. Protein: CASSPISGSSYNEQFF.

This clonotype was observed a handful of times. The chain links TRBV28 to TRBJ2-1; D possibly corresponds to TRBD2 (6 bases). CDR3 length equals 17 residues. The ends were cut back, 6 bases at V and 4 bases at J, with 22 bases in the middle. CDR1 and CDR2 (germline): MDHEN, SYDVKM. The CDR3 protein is CASSPTLRPSAYNEQFF. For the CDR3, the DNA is TGTGCCAGCAGCCCAACCCTTCGACCTAGCGCGTACAATGAGCAGTTCTTC.

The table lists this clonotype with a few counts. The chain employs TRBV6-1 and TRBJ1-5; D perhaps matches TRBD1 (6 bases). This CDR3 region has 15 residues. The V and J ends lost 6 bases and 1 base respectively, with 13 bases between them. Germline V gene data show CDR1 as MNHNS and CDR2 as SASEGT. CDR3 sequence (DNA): TGTGCCAGCAGGAACAGGGCTGGGAGCAATCAGCCCCAGCATTTT. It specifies CASRNRAGSNQPQHF.

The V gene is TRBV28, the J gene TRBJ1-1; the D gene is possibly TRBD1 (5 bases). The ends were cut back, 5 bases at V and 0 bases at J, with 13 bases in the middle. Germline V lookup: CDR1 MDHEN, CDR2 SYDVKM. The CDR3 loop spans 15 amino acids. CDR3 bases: TGTGCCAGCAGTCCCGGGGGTGAAATGAACACTGAAGCTTTCTTT. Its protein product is CASSPGGEMNTEAFF.

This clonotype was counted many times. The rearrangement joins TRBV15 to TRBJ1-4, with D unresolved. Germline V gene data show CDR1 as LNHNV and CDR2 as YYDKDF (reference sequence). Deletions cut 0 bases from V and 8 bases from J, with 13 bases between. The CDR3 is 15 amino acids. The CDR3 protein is CATSRDQREYEKLFF. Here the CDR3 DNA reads TGTGCCACCAGCAGAGATCAACGGGAATACGAAAAACTGTTTTTT.

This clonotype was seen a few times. CDR3 DNA sequence: TGTGCCAGCAGTTTCGCCAGGGCAGGCGAGCAGTACTTC. Translated, it gives CASSFARAGEQYF. The V call is TRBV27, the J call TRBJ2-7; possible D gene TRBD1, 5 bases. From germline, CDR1 is MNHEY and CDR2 SMNVEV (reference sequence). V was trimmed by 3 bases and J by 6 bases, leaving 12 bases between them. This CDR3 contains 13 residues.

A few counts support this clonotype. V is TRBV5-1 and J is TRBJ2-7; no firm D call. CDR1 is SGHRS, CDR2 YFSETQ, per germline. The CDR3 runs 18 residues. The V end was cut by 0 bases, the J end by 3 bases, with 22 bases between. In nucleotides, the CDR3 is TGCGCCAGCAGCTTGGGTCTTCTGTGGGGATTTATTGGCTACGAGCAGTACTTC. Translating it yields CASSLGLLWGFIGYEQYF. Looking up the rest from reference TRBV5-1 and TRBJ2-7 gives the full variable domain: KAGVTQTPRYLIKTRGQQVTLSCSPISGHRSVSWYQQTPGQGLQFLFEYFSETQRNKGNFPGRFSGRQFSNSRSEMNVSTLELGDSALYLCASSLGLLWGFIGYEQYFGPGTRLTVT.

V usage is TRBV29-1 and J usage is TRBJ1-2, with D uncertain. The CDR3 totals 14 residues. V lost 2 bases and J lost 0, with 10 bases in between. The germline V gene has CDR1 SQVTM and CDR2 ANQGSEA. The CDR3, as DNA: TGCAGCGTTGAATGGGGTCCCCCTAACTATGGCTACACCTTC. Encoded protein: CSVEWGPPNYGYTF.

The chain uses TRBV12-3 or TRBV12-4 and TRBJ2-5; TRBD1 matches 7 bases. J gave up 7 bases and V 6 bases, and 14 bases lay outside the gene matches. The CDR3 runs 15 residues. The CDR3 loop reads CASSPRTGRGGTQYF. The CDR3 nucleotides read TGTGCCAGCAGCCCCCGGACAGGCCGAGGTGGGACCCAGTACTTC.

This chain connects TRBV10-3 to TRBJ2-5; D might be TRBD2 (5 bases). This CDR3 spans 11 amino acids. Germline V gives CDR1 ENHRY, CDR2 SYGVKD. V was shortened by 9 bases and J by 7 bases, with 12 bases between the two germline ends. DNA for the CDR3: TGTGCCATTAGCCTAGAGGGGACCCAGTACTTC. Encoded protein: CAISLEGTQYF.

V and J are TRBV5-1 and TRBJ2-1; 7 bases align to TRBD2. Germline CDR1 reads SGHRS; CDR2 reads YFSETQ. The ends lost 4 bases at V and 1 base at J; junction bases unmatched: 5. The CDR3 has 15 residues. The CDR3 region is CASSRSGESYNEQFF. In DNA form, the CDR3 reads TGCGCCAGCAGCAGGAGCGGGGAATCCTACAATGAGCAGTTCTTC.

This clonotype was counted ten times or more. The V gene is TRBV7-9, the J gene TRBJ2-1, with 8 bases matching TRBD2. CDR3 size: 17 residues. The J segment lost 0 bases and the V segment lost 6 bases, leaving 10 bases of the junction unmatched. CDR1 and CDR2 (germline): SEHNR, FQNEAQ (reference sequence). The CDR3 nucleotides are TGTGCCAGCAGTTCGATTTCCGGGACTAGCTCCTACAATGAGCAGTTCTTC. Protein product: CASSSISGTSSYNEQFF.

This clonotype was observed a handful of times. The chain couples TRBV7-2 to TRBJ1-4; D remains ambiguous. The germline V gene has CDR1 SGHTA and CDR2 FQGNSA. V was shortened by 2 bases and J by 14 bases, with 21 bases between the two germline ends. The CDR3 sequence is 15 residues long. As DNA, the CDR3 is TGTGCCAGCAGCTTATCCTCGGCCGGGTTACGAGAGCTGTTTTTT. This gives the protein CASSLSSAGLRELFF.